Listed below are T cell receptor beta chains from one sample, sequenced in a study of cytomegalovirus exposure and HLA in healthy donors. Sequenced by immunoSEQ multiplex PCR; TCRdb stores in-frame clones only, minus some. The data show about 70,000 clones, 70% to 90% seen once. The sequencing input was PBMCs. These receptors came from a woman aged 25-40 years in good health and CMV-seronegative. Both conserved end residues are part of each CDR3. Each record gives: CDR3 protein, CDR3 DNA, clone size, D gene, V gene, J gene. D genes are given only for firm matches. Size is stated for part of the rows, as once, few or many counts, or as a class when the clone is expanded.

CDR3aa: CASSSQTGIKKTQYF; CDR3nt: TGCGCCAGCAGCTCCCAGACAGGGATTAAGAAGACCCAGTACTTC; abundance: NA; d_gene: TRBD1; v_gene: TRBV5-1; j_gene: TRBJ2-5
CDR3aa: CASSGTGDYNEQFF; CDR3nt: TGTGCCAGCAGTGGGACAGGCGACTACAATGAGCAGTTCTTC; abundance: NA; d_gene: TRBD1; v_gene: TRBV6-4; j_gene: TRBJ2-1
CDR3aa: CASSLSGQGTQYF; CDR3nt: TGTGCCAGCAGTTTATCGGGCCAAGGTACGCAGTATTTT; abundance: NA; d_gene: NA; v_gene: TRBV27; j_gene: TRBJ2-3
CDR3aa: CASTPSWKNRESGEQYF; CDR3nt: TGTGCCAGTACCCCCTCGTGGAAAAACCGAGAATCAGGCGAGCAGTACTTC; abundance: NA; d_gene: NA; v_gene: TRBV19; j_gene: TRBJ2-7
CDR3aa: CASSDTGDRGLVEQYF; CDR3nt: TGTGCCAGCAGTGATACGGGGGACAGGGGCCTCGTCGAGCAGTACTTC; abundance: few; d_gene: TRBD1; v_gene: TRBV25-1; j_gene: TRBJ2-7
CDR3aa: CASSQGNGNQPQHF; CDR3nt: TGTGCCAGCAGCCAAGGTAATGGCAATCAGCCCCAGCATTTT; abundance: few; d_gene: NA; v_gene: TRBV14; j_gene: TRBJ1-5
CDR3aa: CASSLSTSGGETQYF; CDR3nt: TGTGCCAGCAGTTTATCGACTAGCGGGGGAGAGACCCAGTACTTC; abundance: once; d_gene: TRBD2; v_gene: TRBV28; j_gene: TRBJ2-5
CDR3aa: CASNRDRGNSPLHF; CDR3nt: TGTGCCAGTAACCGGGACAGGGGAAATTCACCCCTCCACTTT; abundance: NA; d_gene: TRBD1; v_gene: TRBV19; j_gene: TRBJ1-6
CDR3aa: CASSFYGAGRSYEQYF; CDR3nt: TGTGCCAGCAGCTTTTATGGAGCGGGAAGGTCCTACGAGCAGTACTTC; abundance: NA; d_gene: TRBD2; v_gene: TRBV11-2; j_gene: TRBJ2-7
CDR3aa: CASSISGSSYNEQFF; CDR3nt: TGTGCCAGTAGTATATCAGGTTCCTCCTACAATGAGCAGTTCTTC; abundance: NA; d_gene: NA; v_gene: TRBV19; j_gene: TRBJ2-1
CDR3aa: CAGGSVATGRYEQYF; CDR3nt: TGTGCCGGCGGATCTGTAGCAACCGGGAGGTACGAGCAGTACTTC; abundance: NA; d_gene: TRBD2; v_gene: TRBV28; j_gene: TRBJ2-7
CDR3aa: CASSYQETSGTQYF; CDR3nt: TGTGCCAGCAGTTACCAGGAGACTAGCGGGACGCAGTATTTT; abundance: few; d_gene: TRBD2; v_gene: TRBV6-5; j_gene: TRBJ2-3
CDR3aa: CASSQRLAGNEQFF; CDR3nt: TGCGCCAGCAGCCAAAGACTAGCGGGCAATGAGCAGTTCTTC; abundance: NA; d_gene: TRBD2; v_gene: TRBV4-3; j_gene: TRBJ2-1
CDR3aa: CAISPGEGGNQPQHF; CDR3nt: TGTGCCATCAGTCCGGGGGAGGGGGGCAATCAGCCCCAGCATTTT; abundance: NA; d_gene: NA; v_gene: TRBV10-3; j_gene: TRBJ1-5
CDR3aa: CASSLGREGIKNIQYF; CDR3nt: TGTGCCAGCAGCTTAGGTCGAGAGGGAATTAAAAACATTCAGTACTTC; abundance: NA; d_gene: NA; v_gene: TRBV11-3; j_gene: TRBJ2-4
CDR3aa: CASSPNKRLAGVVDTQYF; CDR3nt: TGTGCCAGTAGTCCAAATAAACGACTAGCGGGAGTCGTAGATACGCAGTATTTT; abundance: once; d_gene: TRBD2; v_gene: TRBV19; j_gene: TRBJ2-3
CDR3aa: CASSFGVAGTQETQYF; CDR3nt: TGTGCCAGCAGTTTTGGAGTAGCGGGGACTCAAGAGACCCAGTACTTC; abundance: NA; d_gene: TRBD2; v_gene: TRBV28; j_gene: TRBJ2-5
CDR3aa: CASSADFMNTEAFF; CDR3nt: TGTGCCAGCAGCGCGGACTTCATGAACACTGAAGCTTTCTTT; abundance: NA; d_gene: NA; v_gene: TRBV7-9; j_gene: TRBJ1-1
CDR3aa: CASRETGDYGYTF; CDR3nt: TGTGCCAGCAGGGAAACAGGGGACTATGGCTACACCTTC; abundance: NA; d_gene: TRBD1; v_gene: TRBV6-1; j_gene: TRBJ1-2
CDR3aa: CASGKISQGEQYF; CDR3nt: TGTGCCAGCGGAAAGATCTCCCAGGGGGAGCAGTACTTC; abundance: NA; d_gene: NA; v_gene: TRBV2; j_gene: TRBJ2-7
CDR3aa: CAISGTGLYEQYF; CDR3nt: TGTGCCATCAGTGGGACAGGGTTATACGAGCAGTACTTC; abundance: NA; d_gene: TRBD1; v_gene: TRBV10-3; j_gene: TRBJ2-7
CDR3aa: CASSMADSYEQYF; CDR3nt: TGTGCCAGTAGTATGGCAGACTCCTACGAGCAGTACTTC; abundance: NA; d_gene: NA; v_gene: TRBV19; j_gene: TRBJ2-7